The entry that follows covers one TCR beta chain sequence. This sample was taken from a study of blood T cell repertoires in COVID-19. Participant reports of clinical history set cohort assignment. Those designated as exposed participants met a COVID-19 case within 2 weeks before study entry. Trimming removed 6 bases from V and 1 base from J, with 13 bases in between. This CDR3 spans 15 amino acids. Germline-derived CDR1 and CDR2 are MNHEY and SVGEGT. The table came from immunoSEQ multiplex PCR; TCRdb's copy has only in-frame clones and leaves some out. The repertoire holds 130,000 to 150,000 clones, with about 83% as singletons.

The clonotype originates from a woman between 45 and 60 years old who had been exposed to COVID-19. This sequence joins TRBV6-2 or TRBV6-3 and TRBJ2-1, with D possibly matching TRBD1 (5 bases). Sequencing input: PBMCs or T cells enriched from blood (not recorded which). CDR3 amino acids: CASSSDRRSYNEQFF. The CDR3 DNA follows: TGTGCCAGCAGCTCCGACAGAAGATCCTACAATGAGCAGTTCTTC.